This is a list of T cell receptor beta chains from one sample in a study of technical replicates of blood from a few donors. Assay used: immunoSEQ multiplex PCR; TCRdb lists only in-frame clones, some missing. The sample carries 60,000 to 90,000 clones, around 95% recorded once. Sequenced: T cells isolated from PBMCs. These receptors were taken from a human donor in good health. CDR3s include the opening cysteine and the closing phenylalanine or tryptophan. The D gene is left open where the match is weak.

CDR3 protein: CAWSSGTGNGYTF
D gene: TRBD1
V gene: TRBV30
CDR3 length: 13
J gene: TRBJ1-2

CDR3 protein: CASSLPNQGLSGNTIYF
D gene: -
V gene: TRBV7-9
CDR3 length: 17
J gene: TRBJ1-3

CDR3 protein: CASSFPFRPRSSGNTIYF
D gene: -
V gene: TRBV7-9
CDR3 length: 18
J gene: TRBJ1-3

CDR3 protein: CSGASGGELFF
D gene: -
V gene: TRBV29-1
CDR3 length: 11
J gene: TRBJ2-2

CDR3 protein: CASSPSPGRVGDTQYF
D gene: -
V gene: TRBV18
CDR3 length: 16
J gene: TRBJ2-3

CDR3 protein: CASSSGQTYEQYF
D gene: -
V gene: TRBV5-1
CDR3 length: 13
J gene: TRBJ2-7

CDR3 protein: CATATTDQTYNEQFF
D gene: -
V gene: TRBV10-3
CDR3 length: 15
J gene: TRBJ2-1

CDR3 protein: CASSPGQSKNIQYF
D gene: -
V gene: TRBV11-3
CDR3 length: 14
J gene: TRBJ2-4

CDR3 protein: CASSQDILSNQPQHF
D gene: -
V gene: TRBV4-2
CDR3 length: 15
J gene: TRBJ1-5

CDR3 protein: CRSRCSGYGYTF
D gene: -
V gene: TRBV29-1
CDR3 length: 12
J gene: TRBJ1-2

CDR3 protein: CASSQRTGTSHEQYF
D gene: TRBD1
V gene: TRBV4-2
CDR3 length: 15
J gene: TRBJ2-7